Listed below are T cell receptor beta chains from one sample, sequenced in a study of blood T cell repertoires in COVID-19. The repertoire was sequenced with immunoSEQ multiplex PCR; TCRdb's copy has only in-frame clones and lacks some. The table includes fewer than 300,000 clones, 70% to 90% detected once. The sequenced sample was PBMCs or T cells enriched from blood (not recorded which). These receptors all stem from a woman between 25 and 40 years old who had recovered from COVID-19. CDR3s include the opening cysteine and the closing phenylalanine or tryptophan. Each record gives: CDR3 length, D gene, J gene, V gene, clone size, CDR3 protein, CDR3 DNA. A D gene is named only where the DNA matches it firmly. The size of a clone is reported for some rows only, either as once, few or many, or as a class for expanded clones.

length: 15; D: TRBD2; J: TRBJ2-3; V: TRBV9; size: .; CDR3: CASSVGLAGRDTQYF; DNA: TGTGCCAGCAGCGTAGGGCTAGCGGGACGAGATACGCAGTATTTT
length: 14; D: .; J: TRBJ1-2; V: TRBV3-1/TRBV3-2; size: few; CDR3: CASSVGGSNYGYTF; DNA: TGTGCCAGCAGCGTAGGGGGATCGAACTATGGCTACACCTTC
length: 13; D: TRBD1; J: TRBJ1-2; V: TRBV5-1; size: .; CDR3: CASSVDRGHGYTF; DNA: TGCGCCAGCAGCGTCGACAGGGGGCATGGCTACACCTTC
length: 15; D: TRBD1; J: TRBJ1-2; V: TRBV28; size: .; CDR3: CASSRLSGDRHGYTF; DNA: TGTGCCAGCAGTCGCTTATCCGGGGACAGACATGGCTACACCTTC
length: 14; D: TRBD1; J: TRBJ1-4; V: TRBV10-3; size: .; CDR3: CAIRDRAENEKLFF; DNA: TGTGCCATCAGAGACAGGGCCGAGAATGAAAAACTGTTTTTT
length: 12; D: TRBD1; J: TRBJ2-7; V: TRBV5-1; size: .; CDR3: CATATDRNEQYF; DNA: TGCGCCACAGCCACGGACAGGAACGAGCAGTACTTC
length: 15; D: TRBD1; J: TRBJ2-7; V: TRBV11-3; size: .; CDR3: CASSPVRDSCYEQYF; DNA: TGTGCCAGCAGCCCCGTCCGGGACAGTTGCTACGAGCAGTACTTC
length: 18; D: .; J: TRBJ1-4; V: TRBV19; size: .; CDR3: CASSTAPGYHATNEKLFF; DNA: TGTGCCAGTAGTACCGCACCAGGGTACCATGCAACTAATGAAAAACTGTTTTTT
length: 15; D: TRBD1; J: TRBJ1-1; V: TRBV27; size: .; CDR3: CASTPGTGRNTEAFF; DNA: TGTGCCAGCACCCCCGGGACAGGGAGGAACACTGAAGCTTTCTTT
length: 18; D: .; J: TRBJ2-3; V: TRBV18; size: .; CDR3: CASSPPVGAGFSTDTQYF; DNA: TGTGCCAGCTCACCACCGGTAGGGGCCGGGTTTAGCACAGATACGCAGTATTTT
length: 13; D: .; J: TRBJ1-1; V: TRBV5-1; size: .; CDR3: CASSFVGGAEAFF; DNA: TGCGCCAGCAGCTTTGTGGGGGGAGCTGAAGCTTTCTTT
length: 16; D: TRBD2; J: TRBJ2-7; V: TRBV4-1; size: .; CDR3: CASSQDAGVQTYEQYF; DNA: TGCGCCAGCAGCCAAGACGCGGGGGTTCAAACCTACGAGCAGTACTTC
length: 16; D: .; J: TRBJ1-5; V: TRBV28; size: .; CDR3: CASSLVFGGSNQPQHF; DNA: TGTGCCAGCAGTTTAGTGTTCGGGGGTAGCAATCAGCCCCAGCATTTT
length: 18; D: .; J: TRBJ1-2; V: TRBV5-6; size: .; CDR3: CASSLARPIRADNYGYTF; DNA: TGTGCCAGCAGCTTGGCTCGTCCGATCAGGGCTGATAACTATGGCTACACCTTC
length: 15; D: TRBD2; J: TRBJ2-3; V: TRBV20-1; size: .; CDR3: CSASGLAGRTDTQYF; DNA: TGCAGTGCTAGTGGACTAGCGGGACGCACAGATACGCAGTATTTT
length: 16; D: .; J: TRBJ1-6; V: TRBV9; size: once; CDR3: CASSVLGDPGVSPLHF; DNA: TGTGCCAGCAGCGTCCTTGGGGACCCAGGGGTGTCACCCCTCCACTTT
length: 20; D: TRBD2; J: TRBJ2-1; V: TRBV7-8; size: once; CDR3: CASSYSPGLGVLSSYNEQFF; DNA: TGTGCCAGCAGCTACTCACCCGGACTAGGCGTCCTGAGCTCCTACAATGAGCAGTTCTTC
length: 18; D: .; J: TRBJ2-1; V: TRBV7-8; size: .; CDR3: CASSLVHPMVLVPSEQFF; DNA: TGTGCCAGCAGCTTAGTTCACCCCATGGTACTAGTACCCAGTGAGCAGTTCTTC
length: 13; D: .; J: TRBJ1-3; V: TRBV19; size: .; CDR3: CASRQPSGNTIYF; DNA: TGTGCCAGTCGACAGCCGTCTGGAAACACCATATATTTT
length: 15; D: .; J: TRBJ2-2; V: TRBV5-1; size: .; CDR3: CASSLGGTNTGELFF; DNA: TGCGCCAGCAGCTTGGGGGGCACGAACACCGGGGAGCTGTTTTTT
length: 18; D: TRBD1; J: TRBJ2-1; V: TRBV19; size: .; CDR3: CASSLKKFIRDSFNEQFF; DNA: TGTGCCAGTAGTCTCAAAAAGTTTATCCGGGACAGCTTCAATGAGCAGTTCTTC
length: 16; D: TRBD2; J: TRBJ2-3; V: TRBV5-1; size: .; CDR3: CASSLLAGDPTDTQYF; DNA: TGCGCCAGCAGCCTACTAGCGGGAGATCCCACAGATACGCAGTATTTT
length: 15; D: TRBD2; J: TRBJ2-5; V: TRBV5-6; size: .; CDR3: CASSEVLAGVGTQYF; DNA: TGTGCCAGCAGCGAAGTCCTAGCGGGGGTAGGGACCCAGTACTTC
length: 14; D: TRBD1; J: TRBJ1-4; V: TRBV19; size: .; CDR3: CASSSGGGNEKLFF; DNA: TGTGCCAGTAGTTCCGGAGGGGGCAACGAAAAACTGTTTTTT
length: 18; D: .; J: TRBJ2-5; V: TRBV19; size: .; CDR3: CASSPPRGLHLLRETQYF; DNA: TGTGCCAGTTCCCCCCCCAGGGGTCTTCATCTTCTGAGGGAGACCCAGTACTTC
length: 17; D: .; J: TRBJ2-7; V: TRBV11-2; size: .; CDR3: CASSPHGIRLLSYEQYF; DNA: TGTGCCAGCAGCCCGCACGGGATCCGCTTGCTTTCCTACGAGCAGTACTTC
length: 19; D: TRBD1; J: TRBJ2-2; V: TRBV2; size: .; CDR3: CASRYPDRFAPRGTGELFF; DNA: TGTGCCAGCAGATACCCGGACAGGTTTGCCCCGCGAGGCACCGGGGAGCTGTTTTTT
length: 13; D: .; J: TRBJ1-5; V: TRBV30; size: few; CDR3: CAWSVTYNQPQHF; DNA: TGTGCCTGGAGTGTAACCTACAATCAGCCCCAGCATTTT
length: 16; D: TRBD2; J: TRBJ2-7; V: TRBV4-2; size: .; CDR3: CASSQVSGRATYEQYF; DNA: TGTGCCAGCAGCCAAGTTAGCGGGAGGGCCACCTACGAGCAGTACTTC
length: 15; D: .; J: TRBJ2-2; V: TRBV5-6; size: .; CDR3: CASSWSIVDTGELFF; DNA: TGTGCCAGCAGCTGGAGTATAGTTGACACCGGGGAGCTGTTTTTT
length: 14; D: .; J: TRBJ2-2; V: TRBV10-2; size: .; CDR3: CASRRRAGTGELFF; DNA: TGCGCCAGCCGACGGCGGGCGGGCACCGGGGAGCTGTTTTTT
length: 15; D: .; J: TRBJ1-4; V: TRBV7-9; size: .; CDR3: CASSKVGTVNEKLFF; DNA: TGTGCCAGCAGCAAAGTAGGAACAGTTAATGAAAAACTGTTTTTT
length: 16; D: .; J: TRBJ2-1; V: TRBV21-1; size: .; CDR3: CASSIHVPEGARVSFF; DNA: TGTGCCAGCAGCATCCACGTACCAGAGGGGGCGCGCGTCTCCTTCTTC
length: 13; D: TRBD1; J: TRBJ1-1; V: TRBV19; size: .; CDR3: CASSINRGLEAFF; DNA: TGTGCCAGTAGTATAAACAGGGGGCTGGAAGCTTTCTTT
length: 11; D: .; J: TRBJ2-1; V: TRBV6-5; size: .; CDR3: CASFRGYEQFF; DNA: TGTGCCAGCTTTAGGGGGTATGAGCAGTTCTTC